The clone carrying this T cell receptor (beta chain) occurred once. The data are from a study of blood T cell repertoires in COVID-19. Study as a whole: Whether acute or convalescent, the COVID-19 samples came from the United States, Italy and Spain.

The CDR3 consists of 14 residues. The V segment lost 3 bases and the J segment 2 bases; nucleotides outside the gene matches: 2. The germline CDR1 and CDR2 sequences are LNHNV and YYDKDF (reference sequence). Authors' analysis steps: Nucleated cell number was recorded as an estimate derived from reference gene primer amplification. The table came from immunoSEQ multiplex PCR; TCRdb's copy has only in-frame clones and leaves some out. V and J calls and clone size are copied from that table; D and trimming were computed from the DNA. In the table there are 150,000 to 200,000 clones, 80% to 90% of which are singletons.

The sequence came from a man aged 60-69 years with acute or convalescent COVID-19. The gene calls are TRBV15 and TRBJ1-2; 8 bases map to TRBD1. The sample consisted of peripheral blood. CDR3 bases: TGTGCCACCAGCAGGGGACAGGTAAACTATGGCTACACCTTC. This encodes CATSRGQVNYGYTF. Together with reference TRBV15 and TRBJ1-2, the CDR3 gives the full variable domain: DAMVIQNPRYQVTQFGKPVTLSCSQTLNHNVMYWYQQKSSQAPKLLFHYYDKDFNNEADTPDNFQSRRPNTSFCFLDIRSPGLGDTAMYLCATSRGQVNYGYTFGSGTRLTVV.